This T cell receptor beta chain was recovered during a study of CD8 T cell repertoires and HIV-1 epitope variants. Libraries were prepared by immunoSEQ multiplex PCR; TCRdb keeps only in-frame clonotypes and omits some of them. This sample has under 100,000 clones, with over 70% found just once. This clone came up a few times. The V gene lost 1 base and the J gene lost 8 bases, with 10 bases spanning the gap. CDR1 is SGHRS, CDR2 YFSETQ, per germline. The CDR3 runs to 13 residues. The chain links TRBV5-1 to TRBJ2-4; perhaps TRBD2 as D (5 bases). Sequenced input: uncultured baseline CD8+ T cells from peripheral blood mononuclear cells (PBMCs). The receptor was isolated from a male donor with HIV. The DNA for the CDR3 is TGCGCCAGCAGCTTGCGGGAAGGTGACATTCAGTACTTC. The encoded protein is CASSLREGDIQYF.